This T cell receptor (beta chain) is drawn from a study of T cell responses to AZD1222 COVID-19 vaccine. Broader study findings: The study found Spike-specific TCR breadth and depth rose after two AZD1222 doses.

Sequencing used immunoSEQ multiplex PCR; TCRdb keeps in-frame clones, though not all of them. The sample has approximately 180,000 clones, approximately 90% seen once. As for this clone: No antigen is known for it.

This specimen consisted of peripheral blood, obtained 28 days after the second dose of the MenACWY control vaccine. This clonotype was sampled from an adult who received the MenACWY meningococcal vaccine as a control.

The chain's CDR3 is CASSSYKDDSGNTIYF. The DNA of the CDR3 is TGTGCCAGCAGTTCCTACAAAGACGACTCTGGAAACACCATATATTTT. The chain is built from TRBV28 and TRBJ1-3, with unresolved D. The CDR3 is 16 residues long. The V gene's germline CDR1 is MDHEN and CDR2 SYDVKM. Between the trimmed V and J ends, which lost 4 bases and 0 bases, there was a span of 13 bases.